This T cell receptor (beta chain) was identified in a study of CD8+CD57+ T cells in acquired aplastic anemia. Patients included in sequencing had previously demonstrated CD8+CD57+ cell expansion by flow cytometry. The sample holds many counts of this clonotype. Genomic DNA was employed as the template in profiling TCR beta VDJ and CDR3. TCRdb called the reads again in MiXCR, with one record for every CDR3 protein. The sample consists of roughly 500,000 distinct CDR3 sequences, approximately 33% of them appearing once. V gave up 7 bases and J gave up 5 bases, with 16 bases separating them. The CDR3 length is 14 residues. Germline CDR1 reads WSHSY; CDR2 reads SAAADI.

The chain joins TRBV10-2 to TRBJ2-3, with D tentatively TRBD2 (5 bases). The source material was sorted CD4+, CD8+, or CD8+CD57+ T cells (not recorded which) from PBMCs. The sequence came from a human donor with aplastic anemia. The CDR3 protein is CASIQTRRLDTQYF. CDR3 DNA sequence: TGCGCCAGCATTCAAACTAGACGTCTAGATACGCAGTATTTT.